These 21 T cell receptor beta chains came from one sample sequenced in a study of OX40 agonist ivuxolimab in advanced cancers. The repertoire was sequenced with immunoSEQ multiplex PCR; TCRdb's copy has only in-frame clones and lacks some. This table has fewer than 85,000 clones, roughly 86% appearing once. This sample comprised CD4+ or CD8+ T cells sorted from blood, obtained in a trial of the OX40 agonist ivuxolimab. The receptors derive from an adult with an advanced solid tumor such as melanoma, head and neck, liver or kidney cancer.

The rearrangement uses TRBV28 and TRBJ1-6, with a possible D match to TRBD1 (5 bases). Per the germline V gene, CDR1 is MDHEN and CDR2 is SYDVKM. Trimming took 4 bases from V and 8 from J, leaving 15 bases between them. CDR3 length: 15 amino acids. Written as DNA, the CDR3 is TGTGCCAGCAGTTCGTCCGACAGATTAGATTCACCCCTCCACTTT. It specifies CASSSSDRLDSPLHF. Full variable domain (remainder filled in from reference TRBV28 and TRBJ1-6): DVKVTQSSRYLVKRTGEKVFLECVQDMDHENMFWYRQDPGLGLRLIYFSYDVKMKEKGDIPEGYSVSREKKERFSLILESASTNQTSMYLCASSSSDRLDSPLHFGNGTRLTVT.

This clone was picked up one time. This sequence joins TRBV2 and TRBJ2-1, with D perhaps given as TRBD1 or TRBD2 (5 bases each). Trimming took 8 bases from V and 9 from J, leaving 17 bases between them. The CDR3 runs to 13 residues. Germline CDR1 is SNHLY and CDR2 is FYNNEI. CDR3 coding DNA: TGTGCCAGCGGGGGAACTAGTTTGGGTGAGCAGTTCTTC. It is translated as CASGGTSLGEQFF.

The gene calls are TRBV28 and TRBJ1-6, with 10 positions matching TRBD1. Germline values: CDR1 MDHEN, CDR2 SYDVKM. The trim removed 3 bases at V and 8 bases at J, leaving 7 bases unmatched. There are 16 residues in the CDR3. The CDR3 sequence is CASSFRTGGLDSPLHF. The CDR3 region has the DNA TGTGCCAGCAGTTTCCGGACAGGGGGTTTAGATTCACCCCTCCACTTT.

This clone was seen only once. This chain links TRBV2 with TRBJ1-6, with D possibly matching TRBD1 (5 bases). Germline V CDR1 and CDR2: SNHLY, FYNNEI. The CDR3 covers 16 residues. V was pared by 2 bases and J by 5 bases, with 13 bases between. This CDR3 is CASSEIGRGDNSPLHF. The CDR3 bases are TGTGCCAGCAGTGAAATAGGGCGGGGGGATAATTCACCCCTCCACTTT.

The CDR3 reads CASSLVGTGQGLNEQFF. In nucleotides, the CDR3 is TGTGCCAGCAGCTTAGTAGGGACGGGACAGGGGCTAAATGAGCAGTTCTTC. This chain uses TRBV7-2 with TRBJ2-1; 10 bases line up with TRBD1. Unmatched junction bases numbered 10, after V lost 1 base and J lost 7 bases. CDR1 SGHTA and CDR2 FQGNSA come from the germline V gene. The CDR3 is made up of 17 amino acids.

The rearrangement links TRBV29-1 to TRBJ1-2, with 8 bases matching TRBD1. Per germline, CDR1 SQVTM and CDR2 ANQGSEA. V gave up 7 bases and J gave up 5 bases; unmatched junction bases: 6. This CDR3 has 12 amino acids. The CDR3 region is CSAARTGYGYTF. The CDR3 region has the DNA TGCAGCGCTGCCCGGACAGGGTATGGCTACACCTTC.

V is TRBV7-9 and J is TRBJ1-2; tentatively, D is TRBD1 (6 bases). The germline V gene has CDR1 SEHNR and CDR2 FQNEAQ (reference sequence). This CDR3 spans 14 amino acids. V was pared by 1 base and J by 5 bases, with 11 bases between. The CDR3: CASSLGTASYGYTF. CDR3 coding DNA: TGTGCCAGCAGCTTAGGGACAGCTTCTTATGGCTACACCTTC.

This rearrangement joins TRBV6-5 to TRBJ1-2, with TRBD1 as a possible D gene (6 bases). CDR3 length: 15 residues. Between the trimmed V and J ends, which lost 0 bases and 7 bases, there was a span of 15 bases. The V gene's germline CDR1 is MNHEY and CDR2 SVGAGI. CDR3 DNA sequence: TGTGCCAGCAGTTACTCGAAGGGACATCTGCCTGGCTACACCTTC. Its protein is CASSYSKGHLPGYTF.

This chain connects TRBV7-2 to TRBJ2-5, with D hard to call. V was shortened by 0 bases and J by 7 bases, with 9 bases between the two germline ends. Germline V CDR1 and CDR2: SGHTA, FQGNSA. The CDR3 contains 13 residues. The CDR3 coding sequence is TGTGCCAGCAGCTTAGCCCAGGATGGGACCCAGTACTTC. It codes for CASSLAQDGTQYF.

V is TRBV15 and J is TRBJ1-4, with 7 positions matching TRBD1. CDR1 is LNHNV and CDR2 is YYDKDF in the germline V gene (reference sequence). This CDR3 has 13 residues. Unmatched junction bases numbered 6, after V lost 8 bases and J lost 6 bases. CDR3 bases: TGTGCCACCCACAGACAGGGTTATGAAAAACTGTTTTTT. Protein sequence: CATHRQGYEKLFF.

This chain uses TRBV25-1 with TRBJ2-5; 8 bases agree with TRBD1. Per germline, CDR1 MGHDK and CDR2 SYGVNS. J lost 1 base, V lost 4 bases, and 2 bases had no gene match. This CDR3 comprises 14 residues. CDR3 coding DNA: TGTGCCAGCAGTGGCAGGGGGCTCCAAGAGACCCAGTACTTC. Translated: CASSGRGLQETQYF.

The rearrangement joins TRBV28 to TRBJ1-2; D unclear. The CDR3 consists of 14 residues. V shed 6 bases and J shed 0 bases, with 11 bases lying between them. The germline CDR1 and CDR2 sequences are MDHEN and SYDVKM. The CDR3 coding sequence is TGTGCCAGCAGCCTGGCTCAAGCTAACTATGGCTACACCTTC. Translated, it gives CASSLAQANYGYTF.

CDR3 sequence reads: CASSLATGSGTGELFF. In DNA, the CDR3 is TGTGCCAGCAGCTTAGCGACAGGGTCGGGCACCGGGGAGCTGTTTTTT. This chain connects TRBV7-2 to TRBJ2-2; 7 bases fit TRBD1. The CDR3 sequence is 16 residues long. Germline CDR1 SGHTA, CDR2 FQGNSA. V trimming: 0 bases; J trimming: 4 bases; junction bases outside the gene matches: 5.

This rearrangement joins TRBV2 to TRBJ2-7; D is undetermined. The CDR3 consists of 11 residues. Germline V gene lookup returns CDR1 SNHLY and CDR2 FYNNEI. Trimming left V 5 bases short and J 5 bases short, with 7 bases between. The CDR3 DNA reads as TGTGCCAGCAGTAGTGTCCACGAGCAGTACTTC. It is translated as CASSSVHEQYF.

V usage is TRBV5-4 and J usage is TRBJ2-5, with D perhaps TRBD1 or TRBD2 (6 bases each). The CDR3 sequence is 14 residues long. The germline CDR1 and CDR2 sequences are SGHNT and YYREEE (reference sequence). The V gene lost 0 bases and the J gene lost 1 base, with 7 bases spanning the gap. The CDR3 loop reads CASSLAGAQETQYF. The CDR3 DNA is TGTGCCAGCAGCTTGGCGGGGGCCCAAGAGACCCAGTACTTC. Supplemented by reference TRBV5-4 and TRBJ2-5, the full variable domain reads ETGVTQSPTHLIKTRGQQVTLRCSSQSGHNTVSWYQQALGQGPQFIFQYYREEENGRGNFPPRFSGLQFPNYSSELNVNALELDDSALYLCASSLAGAQETQYFGPGTRLLVL.

The J gene is TRBJ2-5, the V gene TRBV18; 10 nucleotides line up with TRBD2. Per germline, CDR1 KGHSH and CDR2 LQKENI. The CDR3 totals 14 residues. Trimming removed 6 bases from V and 1 base from J; junction bases left unmatched: 2. CDR3 region: CASSGTSVQETQYF. The CDR3 nucleotides are TGTGCCAGCTCCGGGACTAGCGTCCAAGAGACCCAGTACTTC.

The V and J genes are TRBV14 and TRBJ2-7; D unresolved. CDR3 length equals 17 residues. Deletions cut 0 bases from V and 9 bases from J, with 24 bases between. Looked up from germline, CDR1 is SGHDN and CDR2 is FVKESK. CDR3 in amino acids: CASSQDKTGQLPTRQYF. Here the CDR3 DNA reads TGTGCCAGCAGCCAAGACAAGACTGGGCAATTACCTACGAGGCAGTACTTC.

This clone has more than one count but fewer than ten. This chain connects TRBV28 to TRBJ2-3; a weak D match, TRBD2 (6 bases). This CDR3 comprises 14 residues. Trimming removed 1 base at V and 8 bases at J, with 13 bases between. Per germline, CDR1 MDHEN and CDR2 SYDVKM. CDR3 nucleotide sequence: TGTGCCAGCAGTTTATTGGCTAGCGTGGGTACGCAGTATTTT. This codes for CASSLLASVGTQYF.

This rearrangement joins TRBV6-6 to TRBJ2-1, with TRBD2 as a possible D gene (6 bases). V lost 8 bases and J lost 0, with 11 bases in between. There are 14 residues in the CDR3. The V gene's germline CDR1 is MNHNY and CDR2 SVGAGI (reference sequence). The CDR3 protein is CASSGGSSYNEQFF. CDR3 nucleotides: TGTGCCAGCTCTGGAGGGTCCTCCTACAATGAGCAGTTCTTC.

The gene calls are TRBV29-1 and TRBJ2-1, with unresolved D. With 4 bases removed from V and 2 bases from J, the gap between germline ends came to 21 bases. CDR3 size: 17 residues. Germline V gene data show CDR1 as SQVTM and CDR2 as ANQGSEA. CDR3 loop: CSVAGLWPQGPYNEQFF. CDR3 coding DNA: TGCAGCGTTGCCGGGCTATGGCCCCAAGGGCCCTACAATGAGCAGTTCTTC.

The rearrangement uses TRBV6-5 and TRBJ1-2; a possible D gene is TRBD1 (5 bases). Per the germline V gene, CDR1 is MNHEY and CDR2 is SVGAGI. The germline V and J ends were trimmed by 7 bases and 4 bases, with 19 bases remaining between them. There are 15 residues in the CDR3. CDR3 DNA sequence: TGTGCCAGCATCTCTGGGGGGAGTTCTGCCTATGGCTACACCTTC. This gives the protein CASISGGSSAYGYTF.